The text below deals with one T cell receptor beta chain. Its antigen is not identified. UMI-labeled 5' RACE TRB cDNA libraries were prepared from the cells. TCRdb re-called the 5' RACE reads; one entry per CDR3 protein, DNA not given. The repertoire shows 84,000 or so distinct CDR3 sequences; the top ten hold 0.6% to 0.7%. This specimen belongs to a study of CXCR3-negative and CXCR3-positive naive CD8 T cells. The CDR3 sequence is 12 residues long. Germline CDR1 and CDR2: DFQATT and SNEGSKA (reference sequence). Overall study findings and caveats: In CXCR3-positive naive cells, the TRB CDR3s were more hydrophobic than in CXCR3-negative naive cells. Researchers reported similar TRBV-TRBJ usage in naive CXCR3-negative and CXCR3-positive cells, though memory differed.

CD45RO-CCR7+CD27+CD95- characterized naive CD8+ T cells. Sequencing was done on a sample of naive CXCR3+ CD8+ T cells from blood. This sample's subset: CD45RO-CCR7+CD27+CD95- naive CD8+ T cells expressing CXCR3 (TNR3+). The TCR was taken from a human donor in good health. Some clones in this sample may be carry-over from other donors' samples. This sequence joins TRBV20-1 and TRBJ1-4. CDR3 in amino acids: CSASGSEVGLFF.